This T cell receptor beta chain stems from a study of cytomegalovirus exposure and HLA in healthy donors. Whole-study results and caveats: In a later analysis, TCR beta V- and J-gene trimming was associated with a missense DCLRE1C variant. Reports showed the classifier diagnosing cytomegalovirus status with high specificity and sensitivity.

A word on this clone: Its specificity is not known.

Primers included in the PCR were 60 Vbeta and 13 Jbeta primers. TCRdb keeps only in-frame clones here, not all; method: immunoSEQ multiplex PCR. Of about 160,000 clones listed, 82% were seen once; the top ten hold nearly 8.5%. The source is a male donor in good health and CMV-seropositive. Sequenced sample: PBMCs.

The CDR3 here is CASSSGLAGGTQYF. For the CDR3, the DNA is TGCGCCAGCAGCTCGGGACTAGCGGGGGGGACCCAGTACTTC. V is TRBV5-1 and J is TRBJ2-5; 15 bases are a match to TRBD2. CDR3 size: 14 residues. Germline CDR1 and CDR2: SGHRS and YFSETQ. Germline trimming cut 3 bases from V and 7 bases from J; bases unmatched to any gene: 1.